The rows below give T cell receptor beta chains drawn from one sample of a study of immune evolution from preneoplasia to lung adenocarcinoma. Repertoires were generated with immunoSEQ multiplex PCR, while TCRdb's copy carries only in-frame clones and drops some. The sample consists of fewer than 8,500 clones, more than 75% of them appearing once. Input material: FFPE minimally invasive lung adenocarcinoma tissue. Receptors originate from a donor at least 70 years old with lung adenocarcinoma. CDR3s include the opening cysteine and the closing phenylalanine or tryptophan. Fields, in order: D gene, V gene, J gene, clone size, CDR3 DNA, CDR3 protein. A D gene is named only where the DNA matches it firmly. Only some rows state a clone size, as once, few, many or a class for expanded clones.

D: TRBD1
V: TRBV19
J: TRBJ2-2
size: few
DNA: TGTGCCAGTAGGACAGGGGGCCCGAACACCGGGGAGCTGTTTTTT
CDR3: CASRTGGPNTGELFF

D: -
V: TRBV30
J: TRBJ1-2
size: -
DNA: TGTGCCTGGAGTATACAGGGAGTTGACTATGGCTACACCTTC
CDR3: CAWSIQGVDYGYTF

D: -
V: TRBV27
J: TRBJ1-1
size: -
DNA: TGTGCCAGCAGCCCGGGACCCCGGGGTGAAGCTTTCTTT
CDR3: CASSPGPRGEAFF

D: TRBD1
V: TRBV30
J: TRBJ1-1
size: -
DNA: TGTGCCTGGAGACCCGGGACAGGTCCCACTGAAGCTTTCTTT
CDR3: CAWRPGTGPTEAFF

D: -
V: TRBV27
J: TRBJ2-3
size: few
DNA: TGTGCCAGCACCACCCTCACTAGCATGGATACGCAGTATTTT
CDR3: CASTTLTSMDTQYF

D: -
V: TRBV6-1
J: TRBJ2-7
size: -
DNA: TGTGCCAGCAGTCCCATCTGGAGCTCCTACGAGCAGTACTTC
CDR3: CASSPIWSSYEQYF

D: -
V: TRBV18
J: TRBJ1-4
size: -
DNA: TGTGCCAGCTCACCAATCAAGGGAGCAACTAATGAAAAACTGTTTTTT
CDR3: CASSPIKGATNEKLFF

D: -
V: TRBV18
J: TRBJ2-1
size: -
DNA: TGTGCCAGCGTCCAGGGAACCTCCCGTGAGCAGTTCTTC
CDR3: CASVQGTSREQFF

D: -
V: TRBV28
J: TRBJ1-5
size: few
DNA: TGTGCCAGCAGTTCCGGAGGGAAGGGTCAGCCCCAGCATTTT
CDR3: CASSSGGKGQPQHF

D: TRBD2
V: TRBV10-2
J: TRBJ2-7
size: once
DNA: TGCGCCAGCAGTGCGATAGCGGGGGTATCCGAGCAGTACTTC
CDR3: CASSAIAGVSEQYF

D: TRBD1
V: TRBV5-6
J: TRBJ2-6
size: -
DNA: TGTGCCAGCAGCTTGGTAGGGACAGGGGTCGCCAACGTCCTGACTTTC
CDR3: CASSLVGTGVANVLTF

D: -
V: TRBV27
J: TRBJ2-6
size: -
DNA: TGTGCCAGCAGTTCGAGACTCGACGGCTCTGGGGCCAACGTCCTGACTTTC
CDR3: CASSSRLDGSGANVLTF

D: TRBD1
V: TRBV15
J: TRBJ1-1
size: -
DNA: TGTGCCACCAGCGGGGGACAGGATCAAACTGAAGCTTTCTTT
CDR3: CATSGGQDQTEAFF

D: -
V: TRBV28
J: TRBJ2-7
size: -
DNA: TGTGCCAGCAGGACCCCTGGGGGAGGCTATTTATCCGAGCAGTACTTC
CDR3: CASRTPGGGYLSEQYF

D: -
V: TRBV2
J: TRBJ1-2
size: -
DNA: TGTGCCAGCAGACCGGCAGGGTTTCGCGGCTACACCTTC
CDR3: CASRPAGFRGYTF

D: TRBD2
V: TRBV2
J: TRBJ2-1
size: -
DNA: TGTGCCAGCAGTGATGAGACTAGCGTGACCTACAATGAGCAGTTCTTC
CDR3: CASSDETSVTYNEQFF

D: -
V: TRBV7-2
J: TRBJ2-7
size: -
DNA: TGTGCCAGCAGCCAGGGACACACAAGCTACGAGCAGTACTTC
CDR3: CASSQGHTSYEQYF

D: TRBD2
V: TRBV7-2
J: TRBJ2-7
size: -
DNA: TGTGCCAGCAGCCGTTCGACTAGCGTCGACTACGAGCAGTACTTC
CDR3: CASSRSTSVDYEQYF

D: TRBD1
V: TRBV14
J: TRBJ1-5
size: -
DNA: TGTGCCAGCAGCCCCGGGACAGGGGATCAGCCCCAGCATTTT
CDR3: CASSPGTGDQPQHF